These T cell receptor beta chains were read from a single sample in a study of Graves' ophthalmopathy and Graves' hyperthyroidism. Each CDR3 protein is one row after TCRdb ran MiXCR on the multiplex PCR reads. Of 450,000 or so distinct CDR3 sequences in the sample, under 15% were seen once. Sequenced material: blood. The receptors come from a woman aged 25 to 39 with Graves' ophthalmopathy. Both conserved end residues are part of each CDR3. The D gene is left open where the match is weak. For some rows the clone size is stated as once, few or many, or as a class when expanded; others skip it.

v_gene	d_gene	j_gene	abundance	CDR3nt	CDR3aa
TRBV20-1	TRBD1	TRBJ2-7	many	TGCAGTGCGCCACCTCCGTGGACAGGGGACTACGAGCAGTACTTC	CSAPPPWTGDYEQYF
TRBV29-1	.	TRBJ2-7	many	TGCAGCGTTGCGACCCAGAAAGGACCCTACGAGCAGTACTTC	CSVATQKGPYEQYF
TRBV5-6	.	TRBJ2-5	few	TGTGCCAGCAGCATCAGGGGCTCCCAAGAGACCAAGTACTTC	CASSIRGSQETKYF
TRBV12-3/TRBV12-4	.	TRBJ1-1	few	TGTGCCAGCAGTTTAGATCTTCGTGGGGGGTCCACTGAAGCTTTCTTT	CASSLDLRGGSTEAFF
TRBV6-2/TRBV6-3	TRBD2	TRBJ2-5	.	TGTGCCAGCGCAAGGACTAGCGGGAGGGCCCTCAATCAAGAGACCCAGTACTTC	CASARTSGRALNQETQYF
TRBV5-1	.	TRBJ1-6	.	TGCGCCAGCAGCCCGGGACCGCTCTCGCCCCTCCACTTT	CASSPGPLSPLHF
TRBV20-1	TRBD2	TRBJ2-3	many	TGCAGTGCCCGCGGACTAGCGGAGTACACAGATACGCAGTATTTT	CSARGLAEYTDTQYF
TRBV28	.	TRBJ1-6	few	TGTGCCAGCAGTTGGAGGGCCAGTGGGGCCTATAATTCACCCCTCCACTTT	CASSWRASGAYNSPLHF
TRBV2	.	TRBJ1-1	many	TGTGCCAGCGATTTTGGACGGGAGATCCCGGGCGGCACTGAAGCTTTCTTT	CASDFGREIPGGTEAFF
TRBV12-3/TRBV12-4	TRBD2	TRBJ2-2	many	TGTGCCAGCCGAGGACTAGCGGTGAACACCGGGGAGCTGTTTTTT	CASRGLAVNTGELFF
TRBV28	.	TRBJ2-5	many	TGTGCCAGCAGTTTACCGACAGGTTTCCAAGAGACCCAGTACTTC	CASSLPTGFQETQYF
TRBV5-1	.	TRBJ1-1	.	TGCGCCAGCAGCTTGGGACGGAGAACTATACCTATGAACACTGAAGCTTTCTTT	CASSLGRRTIPMNTEAFF
TRBV7-6	TRBD1	TRBJ2-7	many	TGTGCCAGCAGCTTAGTTGACAGGGTCTACGAGCAGTACTTC	CASSLVDRVYEQYF
TRBV2	.	TRBJ2-7	many	TGTGCCAGCAGAGGGGGACGATACTACGAGCAGTACTTC	CASRGGRYYEQYF
TRBV20-1	.	TRBJ2-5	.	TGCAGTGCTACCCAAGGCAGGCAGGTTGCGACCCAGTACTTC	CSATQGRQVATQYF
TRBV2	TRBD1	TRBJ1-4	.	TGTGCCAGCAGTTCCGGGACAGGGGATGAAAAACTGTTTTTT	CASSSGTGDEKLFF
TRBV25-1	.	TRBJ1-1	many	TGTGCCAGCAGTGAAGGGGCTTTGGGAGCTTTCTTT	CASSEGALGAFF
TRBV7-9	.	TRBJ2-7	many	TGTGCCAGCAGCTTAGTAGGCGAGGTGGTCGAGCAGTACTTC	CASSLVGEVVEQYF
TRBV6-5	.	TRBJ1-1	many	TGTGCCAGCAGTTACTCGAGGGTTAGGGAAACTGAAGCTTTCTTT	CASSYSRVRETEAFF
TRBV28	.	TRBJ1-2	many	TGTGCCAGCAGACTTCAGGGGTATGGCTACACCTTC	CASRLQGYGYTF
TRBV7-9	.	TRBJ1-1	many	TGTGCCAGCAGCTTATCGTCCCTGGCAGACACTGAAGCTTTCTTT	CASSLSSLADTEAFF
TRBV28	.	TRBJ2-5	many	TGTGCCAGCAGCCAGTCTCGGGGGGCTCGCCAAGAGACCCAGTACTTC	CASSQSRGARQETQYF
TRBV4-1	.	TRBJ1-1	many	TGCGCCAGCAGCCGCAGCCGCCTACAGGGAGGGGTCATGAACACTGAAGCTTTCTTT	CASSRSRLQGGVMNTEAFF
TRBV9	TRBD2	TRBJ2-7	few	TGTGCCAGCAGCGCCGAGAGCGGGGGGGCCCTCTACGAGCAGTACTTC	CASSAESGGALYEQYF
TRBV30	.	TRBJ1-1	many	TGTGCCTGGATGGGGACGGGGTGGACTGAAGCTTTCTTT	CAWMGTGWTEAFF
TRBV2	.	TRBJ2-7	many	TGTGCCAGCACAGCCTCCTACGAGCAGTACTTC	CASTASYEQYF
TRBV11-2	.	TRBJ1-1	.	TGTGCCAGCAGCTTACGGGCAGGGGTAATGAACACTGAAGCTTTCTTT	CASSLRAGVMNTEAFF
TRBV11-2	TRBD1	TRBJ1-1	many	TGTGCCAGCAGCACGTTACAGGGGGGTGAAGCTTTCTTT	CASSTLQGGEAFF
TRBV28	.	TRBJ1-1	many	TGTGCCAGGAGGAACACTGAAGCTTTCTTT	CARRNTEAFF
TRBV19	.	TRBJ1-6	many	TGTGCCAGTAGTCCCCCCGGGACACCTAATTCACCCCTCCACTTT	CASSPPGTPNSPLHF
TRBV28	.	TRBJ2-7	many	TGTGCCACCGAGGAAGCCGCCGGCTCCTACGAGCAGTACTTC	CATEEAAGSYEQYF
TRBV3-1	.	TRBJ1-5	.	TGTGCCAGCAGCCAAGATAACCGAGGTCAGCCCCAGCATTTT	CASSQDNRGQPQHF
TRBV28	TRBD1	TRBJ1-5	many	TGTGCCAGCAGTTTACTTAGGACAGGGGTCTACCAGCCCCAGCATTTT	CASSLLRTGVYQPQHF
TRBV27	.	TRBJ2-7	.	TGTGCCAGCATCTCGACTTTCGCAGGGCAACACGAGCAGTACTTC	CASISTFAGQHEQYF
TRBV20-1	TRBD1	TRBJ2-5	.	TGCAGTGCTGACAGGGAAGAGACCCAGTACTTC	CSADREETQYF
TRBV27	.	TRBJ2-5	many	TGTGCCAGCCGAACTCGACAAGAGACCCAGTACTTC	CASRTRQETQYF
TRBV13	TRBD1	TRBJ1-2	few	TGTGCCAGCAGCTTAAACCGGGACAGAGTTAACTATGGCTACACCTTC	CASSLNRDRVNYGYTF
TRBV5-1	.	TRBJ1-3	many	TGCGCCAGCAGCTTGGGGGCAGGGGAAGGAAACACCATATATTTT	CASSLGAGEGNTIYF
TRBV15	.	TRBJ2-6	many	TGTGCCACCAGCAGAGTTTCTGGGGCCAACGTCCTGACTTTC	CATSRVSGANVLTF
TRBV6-5	TRBD2	TRBJ2-7	many	TGTGCCAGCAGTTCGGGACTAGCGGGAAACGAGCAGTACTTC	CASSSGLAGNEQYF
TRBV6-5	TRBD1	TRBJ1-1	.	TGTGCCAGCAGTTACTTGGGACAGGGCGCTGAAGCTTTCTTT	CASSYLGQGAEAFF
TRBV7-8	.	TRBJ2-2	many	TGTGCCAGCAGCTTTGGTGGGGGCGACAGGCACACCGGGGAGCTGTTTTTT	CASSFGGGDRHTGELFF